A single sample gave rise to the 13 T cell receptor beta chains below, sequenced in a study of OX40 agonist ivuxolimab in advanced cancers. Libraries were prepared by immunoSEQ multiplex PCR; TCRdb keeps only in-frame clonotypes and omits some of them. The table shows over 30,000 clones, with 88% occurring only once. Sequences were derived from CD4+ or CD8+ T cells sorted from blood, sampled in a trial of the OX40 agonist ivuxolimab. All receptors come from an adult with an advanced solid tumor such as melanoma, head and neck, liver or kidney cancer.

This clone was counted only a few times. The rearrangement joins TRBV7-9 to TRBJ1-5; unclear D gene. With 1 base removed from V and 10 bases from J, the gap between germline ends came to 5 bases. This CDR3 has 11 residues. Germline CDR1 is SEHNR and CDR2 is FQNEAQ (reference sequence). In nucleotides, the CDR3 is TGTGCCAGCAGCTTAGTAGGACCCCAGCATTTT. Amino acids: CASSLVGPQHF. The full variable domain, rest sourced from reference TRBV7-9 and TRBJ1-5, is DTGVSQNPRHKITKRGQNVTFRCDPISEHNRLYWYRQTLGQGPEFLTYFQNEAQLEKSRLLSDRFSAERPKGSFSTLEIQRTEQGDSAMYLCASSLVGPQHFGDGTRLSIL.

The chain joins TRBV6-5 to TRBJ1-2; TRBD1 matches at 7 bases. Trimming at V came to 2 bases and at J to 2 bases, leaving 5 bases not matched to a gene. CDR1 and CDR2 from the germline V gene are MNHEY and SVGAGI. The CDR3 consists of 15 residues. The CDR3 sequence is CASSYDRGLNYGYTF. As DNA, the CDR3 is TGTGCCAGCAGTTACGATAGGGGGCTAAACTATGGCTACACCTTC.

The table lists this clone with a count of one. The chain has TRBV7-8 and TRBJ2-7, with D possibly TRBD2 on 5 matching bases. The germline CDR1 and CDR2 sequences are SGHVS and FQNEAQ. This CDR3 has 14 residues. V was pared by 3 bases and J by 0 bases, with 9 bases between. The chain's CDR3 is CASSFLRGSYEQYF. CDR3 nucleotides: TGTGCCAGCAGCTTCCTACGGGGCTCCTACGAGCAGTACTTC.

This clone is a singleton in its sample. CDR3 in DNA: TGTGCCCCCCCCCACAACTCCTACGAGCAGTACTTC. Residues: CAPPHNSYEQYF. This chain connects TRBV5-7 to TRBJ2-7, with no clear D. TRBV5-7 is recorded as an ORF, its role being uncertain. With 10 bases removed from V and 0 bases from J, the gap between germline ends came to 11 bases. The CDR3 is made up of 12 amino acids.

J is TRBJ1-6 and V is TRBV11-2; D is undetermined. The CDR3 contains 15 residues. CDR1 is SGHAT, CDR2 FQNNGV, per germline. V was cut by 3 bases and J by 7 bases, with 13 bases left in between. In DNA, the CDR3 is TGTGCCAGCAGCTTGGCGGGGTCCCAAAATTCACCCCTCCACTTT. Protein product: CASSLAGSQNSPLHF. The full variable domain, with the rest looked up from reference TRBV11-2 and TRBJ1-6, is EAGVAQSPRYKIIEKRQSVAFWCNPISGHATLYWYQQILGQGPKLLIQFQNNGVVDDSQLPKDRFSAERLKGVDSTLKIQPAKLEDSAVYLCASSLAGSQNSPLHFGNGTRLTVT.

This clone is classed as medium-sized. The J gene is TRBJ1-1, the V gene TRBV7-2; D is unresolved. In germline, CDR1 is SGHTA, CDR2 FQGNSA. V lost 3 bases, J lost 6 bases, and 17 bases lay in between. This CDR3 is 15 amino acids long. The CDR3, as DNA: TGTGCCAGCAGCTTTTCCCCCACTCGGACCTCTGAAGCTTTCTTT. It encodes CASSFSPTRTSEAFF.

V usage is TRBV30 and J usage is TRBJ2-1, with 9 bases lining up with TRBD2. V lost 0 bases, J lost 9 bases, and 12 bases stayed unmatched. CDR1 and CDR2 from the germline V gene are GTSNPN and SVGIG (reference sequence). This CDR3 comprises 16 residues. This chain's CDR3 is CAWSVSRLAVASEQFF. The CDR3 coding sequence is TGTGCCTGGAGTGTATCGAGACTAGCGGTCGCAAGTGAGCAGTTCTTC.

This clone was observed once. The gene calls are TRBV2 and TRBJ2-5; D is unresolved. CDR1 and CDR2 (germline): SNHLY, FYNNEI. Trimming removed 6 bases from V and 1 base from J, with 0 bases in between. This CDR3 spans 10 amino acids. The CDR3 region has the DNA TGTGCCAGCAGCCAAGAGACCCAGTACTTC. Residues: CASSQETQYF.

The V call is TRBV5-1, the J call TRBJ1-2; the match to TRBD1 covers 7 bases. The CDR3 length is 13 residues. J was trimmed by 13 bases and V by 3 bases; bases with no gene match: 12. CDR1 and CDR2 from the germline V gene are SGHRS and YFSETQ. CDR3 coding DNA: TGCGCCAGCAGCTCCGCCGGGACAGATCCTTCCACCTTC. This codes for CASSSAGTDPSTF.

Here the CDR3 DNA reads TGTGCCAGTAGTTTTGACGGGACAGGGAGGTATGAAGCTTTCTTT. This encodes CASSFDGTGRYEAFF. The chain recombines TRBV19 with TRBJ1-1, with 9 bases identical to TRBD1. Unmatched junction bases numbered 11, after V lost 5 bases and J lost 7 bases. This CDR3 comprises 15 residues. CDR1 is LNHDA and CDR2 is SQIVND in the germline V gene (reference sequence).

This clone was recorded only once. The chain uses TRBV28 and TRBJ2-6; D not resolved. The CDR3 length is 15 residues. Germline V gene sequence: CDR1 MDHEN, CDR2 SYDVKM. Trimming took off 2 bases at V and 3 bases at J, with 8 bases between the two ends. The CDR3 bases are TGTGCCAGCAGTTTAGGTGGGCTTGGGGCCAACGTCCTGACTTTC. It translates to CASSLGGLGANVLTF.

The chain employs TRBV7-2 and TRBJ1-1; D unclear. The CDR3 spans 14 residues. CDR1 and CDR2 (germline): SGHTA, FQGNSA. V shed 2 bases and J shed 4 bases, with 11 bases lying between them. This CDR3 reads CASSLWGITTEAFF. The CDR3 nucleotides are TGTGCCAGCAGCTTATGGGGTATTACCACTGAAGCTTTCTTT.

V and J are TRBV5-1 and TRBJ2-1; 12 positions match TRBD2. Looked up from germline, CDR1 is SGHRS and CDR2 is YFSETQ. The J segment lost 7 bases and the V segment lost 1 base, leaving 6 bases of the junction unmatched. The CDR3 has 16 residues. CDR3 in amino acids: CASSLTSGGPWNEQFF. The CDR3 bases are TGCGCCAGCAGCTTGACTAGCGGGGGGCCCTGGAATGAGCAGTTCTTC.